This T cell receptor (beta chain) emerged from a study of T cell repertoires in aging, cancer and after chemotherapy. Study background: The full dataset contained millions of TCR reads. Study-level results: Age-matched healthy donors had significantly more diverse, less clonal blood TCR repertoires than untreated cancer patients.

Rearranged V-D-J TRB sequences were amplified with a mixed TRB-A/B primer pool. Via MiXCR, TCRdb re-called the multiplex PCR reads, giving one row per CDR3 protein. The table includes roughly 2,400 distinct CDR3 sequences, over 20% detected once. Peripheral blood genomic DNA, not sorted cells or RNA, was the template. Germline V gene lookup returns CDR1 SQVTM and CDR2 ANQGSEA. The CDR3 covers 16 residues. Trimming took off 5 bases at V and 8 bases at J, with 24 bases between the two ends. This clonotype qualifies as large. Its antigen remains unidentified. This TCR was sampled from a human donor with a blood cancer. This chain uses TRBV29-1 with TRBJ1-4, with D hard to call. Sequenced: blood. The CDR3 reads CSVMPGRKGKGEKLFF. CDR3 in DNA: TGCAGCGTTATGCCGGGGAGAAAGGGAAAGGGCGAAAAACTGTTTTTT.